The entry below describes one T cell receptor beta chain. No antigen is known for it. These data are taken from a study of T cell responses to AZD1222 COVID-19 vaccine. Study as a whole: Analysis merged second doses at about 4 or about 12 weeks.

This CDR3 spans 17 amino acids. J was trimmed by 7 bases and V by 0 bases; bases with no gene match: 10. The germline gives CDR1 SGHDN, CDR2 FVKESK. This table comes from immunoSEQ multiplex PCR, and its TCRdb copy is limited to in-frame clones, with some not included. Of about 140,000 clones in the sample, nearly 95% were seen once. Study findings and constraints: Researchers report vaccine-associated CD4 TCRs spanning spike, with dominance at 160-218 and 743-854. Reportedly, close to half of spike-specific TCRs are directed against unmutated variant regions. AZD1222 recipients seropositive at baseline numbered only 5 or 6.

This rearrangement joins TRBV14 to TRBJ2-1, with 9 positions matching TRBD2. The TCR was taken from an adult in good health. The sample consisted of peripheral blood, taken on day 0 of AZD1222 vaccination. The CDR3, as DNA: TGTGCCAGCAGCCAAGATGGGCGCGGGAGGGAGGTGAATGAGCAGTTCTTC. Translated, it gives CASSQDGRGREVNEQFF.